A single sample gave rise to the 5 T cell receptor beta chains below, sequenced in a study of T-cell reconstitution after alpha-beta-depleted transplantation in children. Unique molecular identifiers were incorporated during preparation of the TCRbeta library. TCRdb re-analysed the PCR reads in MiXCR, keeping a single row per CDR3 protein. Among approximately 430,000 distinct CDR3 sequences listed, around 15% were seen once. The sample in question was PBMCs, mostly from graft donor cells, obtained 360 days after TCRalphabeta/CD19-depleted stem cell transplant. The receptors come from a boy less than two years old who had a stem cell transplant for Wiskott-Aldrich syndrome, so the T cells may come from the graft donor.

The table lists this clonotype with a few counts. The chain combines TRBV7-2 with TRBJ2-5; D may be TRBD1 or TRBD2 (5 bases each). The CDR3 is 15 amino acids. V was pared by 5 bases and J by 2 bases, with 15 bases between. From germline, CDR1 is SGHTA and CDR2 FQGNSA. CDR3 region: CASSRIGAGQETQYF. CDR3 nucleotides: TGTGCCAGCAGCCGTATCGGGGCAGGACAAGAGACCCAGTACTTC.

V gene TRBV20-1 combines with J gene TRBJ2-7, with D unresolved. Per the germline V gene, CDR1 is DFQATT and CDR2 is SNEGSKA (reference sequence). The CDR3 extends over 13 amino acids. The ends were cut back, 2 bases at V and 0 bases at J, with 8 bases in the middle. For the CDR3, the DNA is TGCAGTGCTAGACCATCCAGCTCCTACGAGCAGTACTTC. It codes for CSARPSSSYEQYF.

The V gene is TRBV4-2, the J gene TRBJ2-7; 10 bases match TRBD1. The CDR3 length is 16 residues. J gave up 0 bases and V 0 bases, and 2 bases lay outside the gene matches. Germline V gene data show CDR1 as LGHNA and CDR2 as YNFKEQ. The CDR3 protein is CASSQERTGGSYEQYF. CDR3 nucleotide sequence: TGTGCCAGCAGCCAAGAGCGGACAGGGGGCTCCTACGAGCAGTACTTC.

This clonotype was detected a few times. This sequence joins TRBV7-9 and TRBJ2-7; TRBD2 agrees at 8 bases. The V gene's germline CDR1 is SEHNR and CDR2 FQNEAQ (reference sequence). The ends lost 3 bases at V and 3 bases at J; junction bases unmatched: 4. The CDR3 is 14 amino acids. CDR3 nucleotide sequence: TGTGCCAGCAGCTTTCCAGCGGGAGTCTACGAGCAGTACTTC. This encodes CASSFPAGVYEQYF. Full variable domain (missing parts from reference TRBV7-9 and TRBJ2-7): DTGVSQNPRHKITKRGQNVTFRCDPISEHNRLYWYRQTLGQGPEFLTYFQNEAQLEKSRLLSDRFSAERPKGSFSTLEIQRTEQGDSAMYLCASSFPAGVYEQYFGPGTRLTVT.

This clonotype was recorded a few times. The V gene is TRBV4-1, the J gene TRBJ2-3, with 13 bases aligning to TRBD2. Germline lookup yields CDR1 MGHRA and CDR2 YSYEKL. V was clipped by 3 bases and J by 7 bases; unmatched bases: 10. This CDR3 has 17 amino acids. The CDR3 DNA is TGCGCCAGCAGCCAGGGACTAGCGGGGCCTAAAATGCATACGCAGTATTTT. Translated: CASSQGLAGPKMHTQYF.